This paragraph covers one T cell receptor (beta chain) sequence. The sample has other DNA sequences that encode this CDR3 too. The V and J ends lost 5 bases and 2 bases respectively, with 11 bases between them. This CDR3 is built from 14 residues. Germline values: CDR1 MNHEY, CDR2 SVGAGI. The data were produced by immunoSEQ multiplex PCR, yet TCRdb's version contains in-frame clones alone and is incomplete. The sample consists of approximately 87,000 clones, more than 85% of them appearing once. The record originates from a study of control samples from healthy donors and cancer patients. V gene TRBV6-5 combines with J gene TRBJ2-3; D is uncertain. Specimen: PBMCs. The receptor's source is a woman aged 40-49 years with lung cancer. For the CDR3, the DNA is TGTGCCAGCAGTCGACCCCCTTCCACAGATACGCAGTATTTT. This codes for CASSRPPSTDTQYF.